The following is a T cell receptor beta chain sequence with its context. The antigen is unknown. Clones were sequenced by immunoSEQ multiplex PCR, and TCRdb holds only the in-frame ones, with some missing. This sample has approximately 150,000 clones, with approximately 94% found just once. These data originate in a study of T cell responses to AZD1222 COVID-19 vaccine. Overall study context: Pooled samples include second doses given at about 4 or 12 weeks. Study results and caveats: The study found Spike-specific TCR breadth and depth rose after two AZD1222 doses. After the peak T cell response, and only then, were repertoires sampled. With dominance at 160-218 and 743-854, vaccine-associated CD4 TCRs spanned spike.

The CDR3 has 18 residues. Unmatched junction bases numbered 13, after V lost 5 bases and J lost 2 bases. CDR1 is SGHTA, CDR2 FQGNSA, per germline. The TCR originated in an adult in good health. The rearrangement uses TRBV7-2 and TRBJ2-3; 10 positions agree with TRBD2. This sample comprised peripheral blood, obtained on day 0 of AZD1222 vaccination. CDR3 amino acids: CASSLRSLAGAPTDTQYF. The DNA for the CDR3 is TGTGCCAGCAGCCTTAGGTCCCTAGCGGGAGCCCCCACAGATACGCAGTATTTT.